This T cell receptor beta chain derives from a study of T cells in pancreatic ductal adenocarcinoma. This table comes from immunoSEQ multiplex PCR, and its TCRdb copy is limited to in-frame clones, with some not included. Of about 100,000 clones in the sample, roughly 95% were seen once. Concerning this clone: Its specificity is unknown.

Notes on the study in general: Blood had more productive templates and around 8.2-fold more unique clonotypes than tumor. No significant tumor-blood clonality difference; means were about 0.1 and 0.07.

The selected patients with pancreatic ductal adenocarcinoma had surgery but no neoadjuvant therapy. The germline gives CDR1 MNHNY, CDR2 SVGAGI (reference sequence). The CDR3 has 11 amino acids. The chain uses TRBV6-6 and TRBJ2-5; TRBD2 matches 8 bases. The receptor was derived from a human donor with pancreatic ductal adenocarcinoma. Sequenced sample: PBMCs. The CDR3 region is CTTGGEETQYF. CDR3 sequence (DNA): TGTACTACGGGAGGGGAAGAGACCCAGTACTTC.